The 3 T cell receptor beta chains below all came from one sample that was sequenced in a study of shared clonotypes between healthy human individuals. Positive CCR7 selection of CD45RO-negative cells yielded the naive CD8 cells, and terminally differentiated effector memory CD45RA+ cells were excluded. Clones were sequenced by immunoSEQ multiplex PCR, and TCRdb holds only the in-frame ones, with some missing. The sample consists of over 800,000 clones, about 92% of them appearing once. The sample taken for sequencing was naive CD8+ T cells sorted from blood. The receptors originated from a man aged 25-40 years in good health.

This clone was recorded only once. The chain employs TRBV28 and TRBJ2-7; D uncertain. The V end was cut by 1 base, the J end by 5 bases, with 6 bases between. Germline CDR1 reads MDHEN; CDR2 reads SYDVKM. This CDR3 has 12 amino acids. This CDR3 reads CASSLSWDEQYF. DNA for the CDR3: TGTGCCAGCAGTTTATCATGGGACGAGCAGTACTTC.

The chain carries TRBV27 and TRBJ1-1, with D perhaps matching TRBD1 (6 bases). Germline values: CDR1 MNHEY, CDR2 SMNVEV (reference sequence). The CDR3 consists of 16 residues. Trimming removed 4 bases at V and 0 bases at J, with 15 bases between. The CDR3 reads CASSSGVWGMNTEAFF. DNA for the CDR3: TGTGCCAGCAGTTCAGGGGTCTGGGGGATGAACACTGAAGCTTTCTTT.

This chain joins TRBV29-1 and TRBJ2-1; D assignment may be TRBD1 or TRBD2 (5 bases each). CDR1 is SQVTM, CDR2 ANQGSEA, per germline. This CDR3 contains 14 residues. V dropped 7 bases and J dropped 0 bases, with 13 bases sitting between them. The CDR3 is CSAPTRGSYNEQFF. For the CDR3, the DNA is TGCAGCGCCCCCACGAGGGGCTCCTACAATGAGCAGTTCTTC.